This T cell receptor (beta chain) appears in the sequencing data of a study of T-cell reconstitution after alpha-beta-depleted transplantation in children. Unique molecular identifiers were used to barcode this TCRbeta library. TCRdb processed the PCR reads anew with MiXCR; each CDR3 protein has one entry. This sample has about 460,000 distinct CDR3 sequences, with about 10% found just once. Germline V lookup: CDR1 SGHTA, CDR2 FQGNSA. Deletions cut 5 bases from V and 2 bases from J, with 10 bases between. CDR3 length: 13 amino acids. This clonotype came up many times. Its specificity is unknown. Whole-study results and caveats: Roughly two months post-transplant, alpha-beta T cells reportedly originated from several hundred graft clones that had expanded. After transplant, high TCRbeta diversity at day 60 in some patients arose from surviving recipient T cells and thymic progenitors.

The origin of this receptor is a child aged 2 to 15 with inherited bone marrow failure, due to receive a stem cell transplant. This chain connects TRBV7-2 to TRBJ2-7; no definite D call. Sequences were derived from PBMCs, sampled before TCRalphabeta/CD19-depleted stem cell transplant. The CDR3 sequence: CASSADGPYEQYF. Here the CDR3 DNA reads TGTGCCAGCAGCGCGGACGGACCCTACGAGCAGTACTTC. Supplemented by reference TRBV7-2 and TRBJ2-7, the full variable domain reads GAGVSQSPSNKVTEKGKDVELRCDPISGHTALYWYRQSLGQGLEFLIYFQGNSAPDKSGLPSDRFSAERTGGSVSTLTIQRTQQEDSAVYLCASSADGPYEQYFGPGTRLTVT.